This T cell receptor beta chain is from a study of blood T cell repertoires in COVID-19. Overall study context: In each case, the material was cDNA or gDNA derived from T cells, B-cell-depleted T cells, or PBMCs.

Methods used by the authors: It was from reference gene primer amplification that nucleated cell counts were estimated. Clones were sequenced by immunoSEQ multiplex PCR, and TCRdb holds only the in-frame ones, with some missing. That table is the source of V, J and clone size, and D and trimming were worked out from the DNA. The sample holds some 200,000 clones; around nine tenths are singletons and the top ten take 20% to 25%. Only a few counts were recorded for this clone. CDR1 and CDR2 from the germline V gene are MNHNY and SVGAGI (reference sequence). V trimming: 5 bases; J trimming: 7 bases; junction bases outside the gene matches: 16. The CDR3 spans 17 residues.

The specimen was peripheral blood. The chain has TRBV6-6 and TRBJ1-4, with 7 bases identical to TRBD1. The TCR originated in a man aged 60 to 69 with active or convalescent COVID-19. The CDR3 coding sequence is TGTGCCAGCAGTCCAAGGGACAGAGTTGGTGGGAGTGAAAAACTGTTTTTT. This encodes CASSPRDRVGGSEKLFF.